This T cell receptor beta chain was sequenced in a study of cytomegalovirus exposure and HLA in healthy donors. Study-level results: The classifier reportedly diagnosed cytomegalovirus status with high sensitivity and specificity. For presence/absence analyses, sequencing depth was assumed to be roughly uniform across donors.

Concerning this clone itself: Its specificity is not known.

The ends lost 6 bases at V and 5 bases at J; junction bases unmatched: 6. CDR3 size: 14 residues. Per germline, CDR1 MNHEY and CDR2 SMNVEV (reference sequence). Primers: 60 Vbeta forward and 13 Jbeta reverse. Clones were read by immunoSEQ multiplex PCR, and TCRdb kept only the in-frame ones, dropping some. In the table there are over 100,000 clones, roughly 60% of which are singletons. Sequencing input: PBMCs. The chain has TRBV27 and TRBJ2-1, with 8 bases matching TRBD2. The clonotype comes from a middle-aged man in good health and CMV-seropositive. CDR3 region: CASRGLAFHNEQFF. The CDR3 region has the DNA TGTGCCAGCAGAGGACTAGCCTTCCACAATGAGCAGTTCTTC.